This is a list of T cell receptor beta chains from one sample in a study of CD4+ T cells in melanoma. Data came from immunoSEQ multiplex PCR; TCRdb stores just in-frame clones and leaves some out. The repertoire consists of about 50,000 clones, with approximately 89% occurring once and the leading ten covering 12%. The sequenced sample consisted of peripheral blood. These receptors came from a human donor with melanoma. Each CDR3 is given with its conserved first and last residue. The order of the fields is D gene, J gene, V gene, clone size, CDR3 DNA, CDR3 protein. The D gene is left open where the match is weak. Size is omitted from some rows. Given values are once, few, many or a class for expanded clones.

d_gene: .
j_gene: TRBJ2-5
v_gene: TRBV2
abundance: once
CDR3nt: TGTGCCAGCAATTGGATTAACGAAGAGACCCAGTACTTC
CDR3aa: CASNWINEETQYF

d_gene: .
j_gene: TRBJ1-5
v_gene: TRBV27
abundance: .
CDR3nt: TGTGCCAGCAGTTTAACCCGGGGCCCCTGGAGCAATCAGCCCCAGCATTTT
CDR3aa: CASSLTRGPWSNQPQHF

d_gene: .
j_gene: TRBJ2-1
v_gene: TRBV7-2
abundance: .
CDR3nt: TGTGCCAGCAGGAGAGGGGGGCTGGATGAGCAGTTCTTC
CDR3aa: CASRRGGLDEQFF

d_gene: .
j_gene: TRBJ2-5
v_gene: TRBV7-9
abundance: .
CDR3nt: TGTGCCAGCAGCACAAACGGACTCCAAGAGACCCAGTACTTC
CDR3aa: CASSTNGLQETQYF

d_gene: .
j_gene: TRBJ1-6
v_gene: TRBV5-5
abundance: .
CDR3nt: TGTGCCAGCAGCTTGGCAGATTCACCCCTCCACTTT
CDR3aa: CASSLADSPLHF

d_gene: TRBD1
j_gene: TRBJ1-6
v_gene: TRBV7-2
abundance: .
CDR3nt: TGTGCCAGCAGTTGGACAGGGGGTAATTCACCCCTCCACTTT
CDR3aa: CASSWTGGNSPLHF

d_gene: TRBD1
j_gene: TRBJ2-1
v_gene: TRBV7-9
abundance: .
CDR3nt: TGTGCCAGCACGAGAACCGGGACAGGTGGACATGAGCAGTTCTTC
CDR3aa: CASTRTGTGGHEQFF

d_gene: .
j_gene: TRBJ2-7
v_gene: TRBV30
abundance: .
CDR3nt: TGTGCCTGGAGGGGGGGTTACGAGCAGTACTTC
CDR3aa: CAWRGGYEQYF

d_gene: .
j_gene: TRBJ2-2
v_gene: TRBV9
abundance: .
CDR3nt: TGTGCCAGCAGCGTACTTAGGCGAGCGAACACCGGGGAGCTGTTTTTT
CDR3aa: CASSVLRRANTGELFF

d_gene: .
j_gene: TRBJ1-1
v_gene: TRBV6-6
abundance: .
CDR3nt: TGTGCCAGCACCCAACCAGAGGATAGGGCTGGCACTGAAGCTTTCTTT
CDR3aa: CASTQPEDRAGTEAFF

d_gene: .
j_gene: TRBJ1-6
v_gene: TRBV27
abundance: .
CDR3nt: TGTGCCAGCAGTTATGTGGGAGGTAATTCACCCCTCCACTTT
CDR3aa: CASSYVGGNSPLHF